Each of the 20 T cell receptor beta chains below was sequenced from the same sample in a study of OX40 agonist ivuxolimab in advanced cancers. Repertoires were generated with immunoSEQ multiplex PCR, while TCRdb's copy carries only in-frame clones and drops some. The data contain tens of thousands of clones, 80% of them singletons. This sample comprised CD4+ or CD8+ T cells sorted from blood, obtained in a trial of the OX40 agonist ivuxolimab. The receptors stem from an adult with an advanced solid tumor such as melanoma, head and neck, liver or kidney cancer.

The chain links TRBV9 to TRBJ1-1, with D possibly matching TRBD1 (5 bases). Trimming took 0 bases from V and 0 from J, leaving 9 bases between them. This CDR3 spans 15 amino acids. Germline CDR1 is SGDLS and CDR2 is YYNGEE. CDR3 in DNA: TGTGCCAGCAGCGTAGTTGGGACGGTGAACACTGAAGCTTTCTTT. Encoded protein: CASSVVGTVNTEAFF.

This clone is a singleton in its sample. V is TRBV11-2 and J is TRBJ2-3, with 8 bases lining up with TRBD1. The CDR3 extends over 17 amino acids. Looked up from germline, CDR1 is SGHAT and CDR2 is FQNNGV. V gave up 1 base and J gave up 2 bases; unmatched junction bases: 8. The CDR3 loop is CASSLGQGPRHTDTQYF. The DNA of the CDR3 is TGTGCCAGCAGCTTAGGACAGGGGCCACGCCACACAGATACGCAGTATTTT.

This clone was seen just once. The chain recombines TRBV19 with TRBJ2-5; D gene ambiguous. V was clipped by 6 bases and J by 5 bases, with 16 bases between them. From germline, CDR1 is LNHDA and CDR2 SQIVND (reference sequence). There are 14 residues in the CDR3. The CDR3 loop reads CASSLGRLRETQYF. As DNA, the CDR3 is TGTGCCAGTAGCCTTGGCCGTTTGCGGGAGACCCAGTACTTC.

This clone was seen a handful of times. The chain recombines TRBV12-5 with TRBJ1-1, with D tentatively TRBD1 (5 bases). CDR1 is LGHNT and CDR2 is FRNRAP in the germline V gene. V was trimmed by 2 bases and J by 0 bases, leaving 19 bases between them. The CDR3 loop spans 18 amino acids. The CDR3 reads CASGLTSPGRRMNTEAFF. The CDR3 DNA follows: TGTGCTAGTGGTTTGACGTCCCCAGGGAGGAGAATGAACACTGAAGCTTTCTTT.

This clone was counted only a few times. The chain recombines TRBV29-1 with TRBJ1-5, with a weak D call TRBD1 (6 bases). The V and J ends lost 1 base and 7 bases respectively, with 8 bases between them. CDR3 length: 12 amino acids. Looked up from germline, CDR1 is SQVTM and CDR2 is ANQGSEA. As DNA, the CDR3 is TGCAGCGTTGAAGTAGGGGGACAGCCCCAGCATTTT. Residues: CSVEVGGQPQHF.

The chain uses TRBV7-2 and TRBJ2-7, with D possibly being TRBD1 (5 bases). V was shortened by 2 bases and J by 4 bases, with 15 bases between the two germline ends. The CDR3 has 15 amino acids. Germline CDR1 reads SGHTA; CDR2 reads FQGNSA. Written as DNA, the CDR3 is TGTGCCAGCAGCTTACAAGGGGTGGGATTATACGAGCAGTACTTC. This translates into CASSLQGVGLYEQYF.

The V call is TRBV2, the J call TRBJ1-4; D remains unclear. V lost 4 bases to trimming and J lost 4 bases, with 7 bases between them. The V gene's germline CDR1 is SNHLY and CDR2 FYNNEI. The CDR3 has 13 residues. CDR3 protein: CASSVNLNEKLFF. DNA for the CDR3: TGTGCCAGCAGTGTTAACCTTAATGAAAAACTGTTTTTT.

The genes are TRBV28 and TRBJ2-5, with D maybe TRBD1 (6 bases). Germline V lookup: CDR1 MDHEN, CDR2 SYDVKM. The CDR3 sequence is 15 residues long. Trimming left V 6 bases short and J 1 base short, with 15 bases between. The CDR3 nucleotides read TGTGCCAGCAGGGCCCTTAACAGGGTCCAAGAGACCCAGTACTTC. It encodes CASRALNRVQETQYF.

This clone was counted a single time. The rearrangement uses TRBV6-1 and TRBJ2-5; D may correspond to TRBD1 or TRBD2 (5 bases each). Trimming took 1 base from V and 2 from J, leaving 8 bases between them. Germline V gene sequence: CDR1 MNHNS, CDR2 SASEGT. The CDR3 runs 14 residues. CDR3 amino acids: CASSEGGIQETQYF. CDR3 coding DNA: TGTGCCAGCAGTGAAGGGGGGATTCAAGAGACCCAGTACTTC.

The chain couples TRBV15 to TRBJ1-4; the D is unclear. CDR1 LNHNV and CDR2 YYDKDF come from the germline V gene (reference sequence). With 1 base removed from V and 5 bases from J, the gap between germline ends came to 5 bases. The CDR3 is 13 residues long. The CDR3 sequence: CATSRVGNEKLFF. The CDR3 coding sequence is TGTGCCACCAGCAGAGTGGGAAATGAAAAACTGTTTTTT.

As DNA, the CDR3 is TGTGCCAGTGCAGCGGGAGGCAACAATGAGCAGTTCTTC. Amino acid sequence: CASAAGGNNEQFF. The V and J genes are TRBV7-7 and TRBJ2-1, with 9 bases matching TRBD2. This CDR3 comprises 13 residues. Germline V gene lookup returns CDR1 SSHAT and CDR2 FNYEAQ (reference sequence). The ends lost 9 bases at V and 5 bases at J; junction bases unmatched: 5.

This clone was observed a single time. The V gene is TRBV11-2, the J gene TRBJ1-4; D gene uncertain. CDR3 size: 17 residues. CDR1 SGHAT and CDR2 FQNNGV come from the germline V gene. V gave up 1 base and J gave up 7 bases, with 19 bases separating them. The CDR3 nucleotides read TGTGCCAGCAGCTTAGGTCCCATGACCGGTGGGAGTGAAAAACTGTTTTTT. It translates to CASSLGPMTGGSEKLFF.

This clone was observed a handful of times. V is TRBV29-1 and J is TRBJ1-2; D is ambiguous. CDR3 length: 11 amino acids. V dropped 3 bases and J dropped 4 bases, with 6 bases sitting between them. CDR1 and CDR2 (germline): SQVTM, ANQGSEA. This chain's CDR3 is CSVEGSYGYTF. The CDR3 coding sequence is TGCAGCGTTGAGGGCAGCTATGGCTACACCTTC.

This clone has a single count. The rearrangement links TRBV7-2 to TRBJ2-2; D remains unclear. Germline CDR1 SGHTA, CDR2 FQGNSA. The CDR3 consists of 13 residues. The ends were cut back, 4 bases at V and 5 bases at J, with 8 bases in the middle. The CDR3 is CASSSSRTGELFF. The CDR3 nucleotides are TGTGCCAGCAGCTCGTCAAGGACCGGGGAGCTGTTTTTT.

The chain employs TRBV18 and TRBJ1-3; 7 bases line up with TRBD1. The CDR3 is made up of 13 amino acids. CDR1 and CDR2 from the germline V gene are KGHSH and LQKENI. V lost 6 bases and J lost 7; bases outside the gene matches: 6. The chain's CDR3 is CASSEDRRNTIYF. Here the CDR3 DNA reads TGTGCCAGCTCCGAGGACAGGCGGAACACCATATATTTT.

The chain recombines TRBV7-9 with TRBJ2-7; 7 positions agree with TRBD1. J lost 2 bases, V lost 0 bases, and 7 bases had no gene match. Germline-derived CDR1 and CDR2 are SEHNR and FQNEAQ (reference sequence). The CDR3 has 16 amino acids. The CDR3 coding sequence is TGTGCCAGCAGCTTAGCCACAGGGGTGCTTACCTACGAGCAGTACTTC. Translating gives CASSLATGVLTYEQYF.

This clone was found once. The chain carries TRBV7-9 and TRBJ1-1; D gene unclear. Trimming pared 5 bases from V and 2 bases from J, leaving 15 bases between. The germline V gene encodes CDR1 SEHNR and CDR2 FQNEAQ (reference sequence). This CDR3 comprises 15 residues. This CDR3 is CASSPTDGVNTEAFF. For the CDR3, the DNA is TGTGCCAGCAGCCCCACCGATGGGGTTAACACTGAAGCTTTCTTT.

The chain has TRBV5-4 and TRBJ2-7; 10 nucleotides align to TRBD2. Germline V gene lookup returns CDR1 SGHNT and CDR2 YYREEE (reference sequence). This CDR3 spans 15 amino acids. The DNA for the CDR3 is TGTGCCAGCAGCTTGGGGCGACTAGCGGGTGATACCCTATCTGTC. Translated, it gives CASSLGRLAGDTLSV.

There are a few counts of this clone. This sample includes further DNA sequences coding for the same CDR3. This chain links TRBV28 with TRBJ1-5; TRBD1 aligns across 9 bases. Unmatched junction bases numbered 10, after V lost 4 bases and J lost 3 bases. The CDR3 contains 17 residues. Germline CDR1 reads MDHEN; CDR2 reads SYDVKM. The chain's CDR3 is CASSSLTGQGFNQPQHF. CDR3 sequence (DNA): TGTGCCAGCAGTTCGTTAACGGGACAGGGCTTCAATCAGCCCCAGCATTTT.

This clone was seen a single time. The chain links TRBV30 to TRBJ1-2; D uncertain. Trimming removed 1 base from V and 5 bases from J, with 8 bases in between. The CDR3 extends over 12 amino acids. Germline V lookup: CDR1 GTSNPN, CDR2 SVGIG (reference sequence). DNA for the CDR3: TGTGCCTGGAGTGCCGGCGCATATGGCTACACCTTC. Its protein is CAWSAGAYGYTF.